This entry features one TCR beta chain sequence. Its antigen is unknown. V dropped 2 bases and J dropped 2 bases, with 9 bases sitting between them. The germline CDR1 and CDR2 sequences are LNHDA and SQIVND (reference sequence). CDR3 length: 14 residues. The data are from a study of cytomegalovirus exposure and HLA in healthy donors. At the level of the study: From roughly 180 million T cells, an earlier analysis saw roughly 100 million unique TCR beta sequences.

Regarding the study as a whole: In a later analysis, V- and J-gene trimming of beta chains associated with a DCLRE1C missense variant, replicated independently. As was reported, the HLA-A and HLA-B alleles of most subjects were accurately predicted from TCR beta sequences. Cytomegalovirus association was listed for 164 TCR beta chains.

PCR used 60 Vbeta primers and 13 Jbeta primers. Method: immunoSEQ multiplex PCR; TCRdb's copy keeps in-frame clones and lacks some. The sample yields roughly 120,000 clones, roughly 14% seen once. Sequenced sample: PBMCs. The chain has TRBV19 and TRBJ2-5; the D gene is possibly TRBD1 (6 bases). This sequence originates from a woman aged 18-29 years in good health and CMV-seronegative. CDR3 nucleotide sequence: TGTGCCAGTAGTATACGGACAGTACAAGAGACCCAGTACTTC. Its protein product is CASSIRTVQETQYF.